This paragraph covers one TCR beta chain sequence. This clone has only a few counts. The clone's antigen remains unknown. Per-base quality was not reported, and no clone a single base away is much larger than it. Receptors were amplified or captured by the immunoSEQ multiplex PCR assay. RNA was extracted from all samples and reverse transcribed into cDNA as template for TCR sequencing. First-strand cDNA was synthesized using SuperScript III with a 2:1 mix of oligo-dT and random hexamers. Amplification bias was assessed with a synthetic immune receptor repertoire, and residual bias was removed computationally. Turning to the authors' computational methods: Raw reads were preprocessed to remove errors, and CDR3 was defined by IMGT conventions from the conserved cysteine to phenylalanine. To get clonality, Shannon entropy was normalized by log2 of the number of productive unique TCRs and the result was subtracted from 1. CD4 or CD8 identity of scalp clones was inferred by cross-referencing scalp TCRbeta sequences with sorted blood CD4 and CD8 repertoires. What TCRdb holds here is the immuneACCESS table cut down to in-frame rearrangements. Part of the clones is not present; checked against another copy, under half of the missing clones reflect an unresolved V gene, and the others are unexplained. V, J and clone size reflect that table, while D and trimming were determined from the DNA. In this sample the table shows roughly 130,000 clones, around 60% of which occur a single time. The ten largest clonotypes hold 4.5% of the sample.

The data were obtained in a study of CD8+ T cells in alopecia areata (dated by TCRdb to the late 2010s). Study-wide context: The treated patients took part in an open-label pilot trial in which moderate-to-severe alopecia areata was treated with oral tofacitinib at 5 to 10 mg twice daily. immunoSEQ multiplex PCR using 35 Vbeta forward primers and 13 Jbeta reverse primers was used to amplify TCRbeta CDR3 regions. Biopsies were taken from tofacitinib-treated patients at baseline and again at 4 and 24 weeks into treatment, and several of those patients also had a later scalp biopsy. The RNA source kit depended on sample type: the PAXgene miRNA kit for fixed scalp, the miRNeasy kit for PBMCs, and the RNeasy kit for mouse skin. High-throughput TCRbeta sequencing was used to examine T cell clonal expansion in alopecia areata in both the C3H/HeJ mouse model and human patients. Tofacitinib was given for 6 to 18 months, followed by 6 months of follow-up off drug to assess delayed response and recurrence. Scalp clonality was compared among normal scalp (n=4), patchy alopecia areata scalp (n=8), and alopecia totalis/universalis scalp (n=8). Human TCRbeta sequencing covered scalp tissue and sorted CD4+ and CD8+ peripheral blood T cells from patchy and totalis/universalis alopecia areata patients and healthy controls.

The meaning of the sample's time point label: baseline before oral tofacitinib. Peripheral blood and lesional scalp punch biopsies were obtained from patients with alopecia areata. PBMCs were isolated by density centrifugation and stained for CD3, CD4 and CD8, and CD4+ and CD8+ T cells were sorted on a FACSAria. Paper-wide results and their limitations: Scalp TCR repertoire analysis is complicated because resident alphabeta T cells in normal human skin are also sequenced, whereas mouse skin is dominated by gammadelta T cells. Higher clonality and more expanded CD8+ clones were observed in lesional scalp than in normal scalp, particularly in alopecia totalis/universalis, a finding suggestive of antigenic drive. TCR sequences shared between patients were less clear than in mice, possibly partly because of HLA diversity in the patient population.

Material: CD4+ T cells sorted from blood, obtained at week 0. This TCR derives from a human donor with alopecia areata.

The sequenced DNA: TGTGCCAGTAGTACATTACAGGGGGCGCCTAATGAGCAGTTCTTC. It translates as CASSTLQGAPNEQFF. The chain couples TRBV19 to TRBJ2-1, with 9 bases in between that match TRBD1. As encoded in the germline V gene (reference sequence), CDR1 is LNHDA while CDR2 is SQIVND. The germline V end is reduced by 4 bases and the J end by 7 bases; junction bases left unmatched: 8. The CDR3, from cysteine to phenylalanine, totals 15 residues. Kept here is only the CDR3 DNA, which spans 45 bases and is read in frame from base 1.